This T cell receptor beta chain is from a study of shared clonotypes between healthy human individuals. Trimming took 0 bases from V and 2 from J; bases not matched to a gene: 6. The CDR3 length is 18 residues. Germline V gives CDR1 LGHNA, CDR2 YSLEER. TCRdb keeps only in-frame clones here, not all; method: immunoSEQ multiplex PCR. This table holds approximately 2.5 million clones, 80% to 95% found once. In regard to this clone: This specimen includes other DNA sequences encoding the same CDR3.

The TCR originated in a man between 18 and 35 years old in good health. Some clones in this sample may be carry-over from other donors' samples. Sequencing was carried out using naive CD4+ T cells from PBMCs. Subset described: CD45RA+ positively selected. This sequence joins TRBV4-3 and TRBJ2-4; 11 bases are shared with TRBD2. CDR3 amino acids: CASSQDWLAGGTKNIQYF. The CDR3 DNA is TGCGCCAGCAGCCAAGATTGGCTAGCGGGAGGAACCAAAAACATTCAGTACTTC.